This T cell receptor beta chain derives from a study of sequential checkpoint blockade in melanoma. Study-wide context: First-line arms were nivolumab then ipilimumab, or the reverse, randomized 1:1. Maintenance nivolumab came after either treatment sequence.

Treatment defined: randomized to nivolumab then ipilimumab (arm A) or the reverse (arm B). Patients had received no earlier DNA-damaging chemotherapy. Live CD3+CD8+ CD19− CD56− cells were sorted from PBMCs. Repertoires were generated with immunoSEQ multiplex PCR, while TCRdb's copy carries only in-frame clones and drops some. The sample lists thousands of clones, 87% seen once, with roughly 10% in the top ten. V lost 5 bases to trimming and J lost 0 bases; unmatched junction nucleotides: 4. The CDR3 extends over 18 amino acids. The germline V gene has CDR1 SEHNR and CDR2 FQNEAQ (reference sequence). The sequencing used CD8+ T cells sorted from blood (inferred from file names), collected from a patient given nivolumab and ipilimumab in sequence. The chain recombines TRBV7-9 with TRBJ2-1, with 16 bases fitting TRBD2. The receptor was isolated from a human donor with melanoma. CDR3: CASSPGLAGGSSYNEQFF. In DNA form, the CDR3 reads TGTGCCAGCAGCCCGGGACTAGCGGGAGGGAGCTCCTACAATGAGCAGTTCTTC.